This is a list of T cell receptor beta chains from one sample in a study of Graves' ophthalmopathy and Graves' hyperthyroidism. TCRdb ran MiXCR on the multiplex PCR reads and lists one entry per CDR3 protein. The sample records over a million distinct CDR3 sequences, roughly two fifths being singletons. Sequencing input: peripheral blood or thyroid tissue (not recorded which). These receptors were obtained from an adult man with Graves' hyperthyroidism. CDR3s include the opening cysteine and the closing phenylalanine or tryptophan.

J | V | CDR3
TRBJ1-1 | TRBV7-9 | CTSVPSWSQAEAFF
TRBJ2-7 | TRBV7-9 | CASSLLRGQGADEQYF
TRBJ2-2 | TRBV7-9 | CASGWDRNTGELFF
TRBJ2-7 | TRBV7-9 | CASSLAKASGGSEQYF
TRBJ2-6 | TRBV19 | CASSQRDSGANVLTF
TRBJ1-5 | TRBV13 | CASSQGQGYNQPQHF
TRBJ2-7 | TRBV29-1 | CSVASKGAYEQYF
TRBJ2-2 | TRBV19 | CASSAIRVQTPNTRELFF
TRBJ2-5 | TRBV20-1 | CSARVGGGQETQYF
TRBJ2-7 | TRBV5-6 | CASTPGGGGSYEQYF
TRBJ1-5 | TRBV12-3/TRBV12-4 | CASTIGRSQPQHF
TRBJ2-6 | TRBV13 | CASSLETSGSGANVLTF
TRBJ1-4 | TRBV13 | CASSFHMSPHRNEKLFF
TRBJ1-5 | TRBV4-3 | CASSQDTWGSPQHF
TRBJ1-3 | TRBV7-2 | CASSLGPYGNTIYF
TRBJ2-2 | TRBV14 | CASSQDRRLTGELFF
TRBJ2-7 | TRBV10-3 | CAISGAGAGPGGHEQYF
TRBJ1-2 | TRBV7-8 | CATGQGELGGYTF
TRBJ1-5 | TRBV10-2 | CASSESTHRSNQPQHF
TRBJ2-5 | TRBV11-2 | CASSTTSSQYF